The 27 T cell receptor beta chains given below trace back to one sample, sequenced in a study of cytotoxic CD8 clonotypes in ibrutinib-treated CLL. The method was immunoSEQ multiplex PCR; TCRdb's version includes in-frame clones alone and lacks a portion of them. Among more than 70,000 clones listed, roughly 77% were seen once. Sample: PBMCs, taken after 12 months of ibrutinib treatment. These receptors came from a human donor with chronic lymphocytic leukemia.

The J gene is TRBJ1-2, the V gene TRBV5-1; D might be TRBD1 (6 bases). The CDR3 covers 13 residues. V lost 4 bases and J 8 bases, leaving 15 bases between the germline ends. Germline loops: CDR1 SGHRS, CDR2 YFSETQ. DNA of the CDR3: TGCGCCAGCAGCGTACAGGGTGGAGAAGGCTACACCTTC. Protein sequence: CASSVQGGEGYTF.

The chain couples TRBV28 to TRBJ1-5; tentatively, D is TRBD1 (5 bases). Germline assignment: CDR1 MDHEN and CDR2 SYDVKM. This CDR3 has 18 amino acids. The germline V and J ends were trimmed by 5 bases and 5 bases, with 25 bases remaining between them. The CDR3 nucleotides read TGTGCCAGCAGTCCCGACCCAAGGGGTTTGGCCCCTGATCAGCCCCAGCATTTT. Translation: CASSPDPRGLAPDQPQHF.

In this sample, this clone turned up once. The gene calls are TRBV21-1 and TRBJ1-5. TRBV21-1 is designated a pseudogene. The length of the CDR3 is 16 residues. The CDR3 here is CASSGPGGVLNQPQHF. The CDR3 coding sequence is TGTGCCAGCAGCGGGCCCGGGGGGGTTCTCAATCAGCCCCAGCATTTT.

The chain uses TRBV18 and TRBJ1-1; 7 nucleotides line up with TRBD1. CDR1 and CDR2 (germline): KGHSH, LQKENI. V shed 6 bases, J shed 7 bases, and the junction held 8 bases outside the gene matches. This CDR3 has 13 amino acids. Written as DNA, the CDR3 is TGTGCCAGCTCCCAAGGACAGGCGATTGAAGCTTTCTTT. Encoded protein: CASSQGQAIEAFF.

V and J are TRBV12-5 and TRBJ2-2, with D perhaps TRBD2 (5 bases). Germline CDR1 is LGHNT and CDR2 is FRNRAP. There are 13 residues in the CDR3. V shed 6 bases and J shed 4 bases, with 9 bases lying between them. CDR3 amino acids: CASGRDLTGELFF. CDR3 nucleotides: TGTGCTAGTGGCCGGGATCTCACCGGGGAGCTGTTTTTT.

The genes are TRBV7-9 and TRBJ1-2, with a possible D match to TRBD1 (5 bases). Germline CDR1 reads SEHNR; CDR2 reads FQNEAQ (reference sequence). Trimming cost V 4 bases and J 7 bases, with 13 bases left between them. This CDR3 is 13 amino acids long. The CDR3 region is CASSSGPGGGYTF. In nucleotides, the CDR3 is TGTGCCAGCAGCTCCGGCCCCGGGGGTGGCTACACCTTC.

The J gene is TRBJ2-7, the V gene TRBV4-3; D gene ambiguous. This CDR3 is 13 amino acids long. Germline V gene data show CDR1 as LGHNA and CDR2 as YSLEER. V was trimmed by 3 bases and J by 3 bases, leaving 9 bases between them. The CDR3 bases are TGCGCCAGCAGCCAGGTAGTAGGCTACGAGCAGTACTTC. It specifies CASSQVVGYEQYF.

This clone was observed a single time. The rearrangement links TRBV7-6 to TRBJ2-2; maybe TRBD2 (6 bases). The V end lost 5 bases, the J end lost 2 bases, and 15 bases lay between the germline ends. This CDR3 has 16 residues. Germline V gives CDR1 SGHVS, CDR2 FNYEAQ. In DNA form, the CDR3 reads TGTGCCAGCAGCCCCCAGGGCGGGGTAAACACCGGGGAGCTGTTTTTT. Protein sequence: CASSPQGGVNTGELFF.

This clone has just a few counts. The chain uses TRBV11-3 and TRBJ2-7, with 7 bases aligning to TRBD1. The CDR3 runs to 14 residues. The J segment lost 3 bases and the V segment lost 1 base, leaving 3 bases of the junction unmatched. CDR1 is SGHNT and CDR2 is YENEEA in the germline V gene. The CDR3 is CASSLGGDSYEQYF. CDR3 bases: TGTGCCAGCAGCTTAGGAGGGGACAGCTACGAGCAGTACTTC. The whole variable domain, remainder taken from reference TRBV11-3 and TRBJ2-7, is EAGVVQSPRYKIIEKKQPVAFWCNPISGHNTLYWYLQNLGQGPELLIRYENEEAVDDSQLPKDRFSAERLKGVDSTLKIQPAELGDSAVYLCASSLGGDSYEQYFGPGTRLTVT.

This CDR3 reads CASSQGSTGGEQYF. In nucleotides, the CDR3 is TGCGCCAGCAGCCAAGGTTCTACGGGGGGGGAGCAGTACTTC. The chain combines TRBV4-3 with TRBJ2-7; 8 bases align to TRBD2. The CDR3 runs 14 residues. Germline values: CDR1 LGHNA, CDR2 YSLEER. The junction had 6 bases not matched to a gene; V was cut back by 1 base and J by 7 bases.

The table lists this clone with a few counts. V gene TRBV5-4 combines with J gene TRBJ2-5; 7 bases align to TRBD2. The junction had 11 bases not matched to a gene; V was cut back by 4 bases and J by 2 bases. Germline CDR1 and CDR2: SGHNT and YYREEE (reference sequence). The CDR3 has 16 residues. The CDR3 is CASSQDPAGTQETQYF. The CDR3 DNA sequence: TGTGCCAGCAGCCAAGACCCAGCGGGGACTCAAGAGACCCAGTACTTC.

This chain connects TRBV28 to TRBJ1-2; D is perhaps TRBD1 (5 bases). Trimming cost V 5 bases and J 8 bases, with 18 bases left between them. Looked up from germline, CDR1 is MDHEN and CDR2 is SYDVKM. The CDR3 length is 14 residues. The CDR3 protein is CASSPIPTERGYTF. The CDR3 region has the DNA TGTGCCAGCAGTCCTATCCCGACAGAACGCGGCTACACCTTC.

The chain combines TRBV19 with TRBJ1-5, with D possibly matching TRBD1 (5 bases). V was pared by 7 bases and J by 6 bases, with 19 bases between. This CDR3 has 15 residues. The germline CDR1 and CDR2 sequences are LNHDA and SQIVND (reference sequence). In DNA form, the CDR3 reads TGTGCCAGTACCCCGGGGGGACCCGCACCTCAGCCCCAGCATTTT. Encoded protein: CASTPGGPAPQPQHF.

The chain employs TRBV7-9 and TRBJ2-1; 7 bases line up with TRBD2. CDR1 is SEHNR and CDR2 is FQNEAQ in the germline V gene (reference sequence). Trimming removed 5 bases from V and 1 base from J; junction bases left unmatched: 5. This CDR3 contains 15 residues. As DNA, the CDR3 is TGTGCCAGCAGCCCCGGGAGGAAGTCCTACAATGAGCAGTTCTTC. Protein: CASSPGRKSYNEQFF.

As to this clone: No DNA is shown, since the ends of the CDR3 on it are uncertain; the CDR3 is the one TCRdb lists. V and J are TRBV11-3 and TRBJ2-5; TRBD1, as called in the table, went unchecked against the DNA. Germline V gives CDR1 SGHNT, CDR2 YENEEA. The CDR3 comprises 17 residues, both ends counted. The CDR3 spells CASSFRGRQGARETQYF.

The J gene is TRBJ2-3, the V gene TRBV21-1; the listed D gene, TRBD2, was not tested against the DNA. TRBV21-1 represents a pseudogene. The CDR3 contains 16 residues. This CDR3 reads CASSNAPRGGTDTQYF. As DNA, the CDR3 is TGTGCCAGCAGCAATGCCCCGCGCGGGGGCACAGATACGCAGTATTTT.

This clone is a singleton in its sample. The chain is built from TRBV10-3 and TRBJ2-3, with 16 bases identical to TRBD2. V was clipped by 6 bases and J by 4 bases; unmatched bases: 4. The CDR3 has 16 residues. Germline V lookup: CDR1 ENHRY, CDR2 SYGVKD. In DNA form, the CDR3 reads TGTGCCATCAGGGGACTAGCGGGGGGGCTCCCAGATACGCAGTATTTT. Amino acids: CAIRGLAGGLPDTQYF.

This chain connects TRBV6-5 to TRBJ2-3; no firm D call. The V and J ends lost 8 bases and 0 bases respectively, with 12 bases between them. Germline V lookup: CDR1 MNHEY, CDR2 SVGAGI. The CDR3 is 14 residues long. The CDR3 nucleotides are TGTGCCAGCCGCCCCCACTATAGCACAGATACGCAGTATTTT. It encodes CASRPHYSTDTQYF.

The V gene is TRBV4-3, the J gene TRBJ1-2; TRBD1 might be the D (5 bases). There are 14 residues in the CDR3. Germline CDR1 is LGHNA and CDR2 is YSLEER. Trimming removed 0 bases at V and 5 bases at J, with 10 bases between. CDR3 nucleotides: TGCGCCAGCAGCCAAGACGGGGGGTATTATGGCTACACCTTC. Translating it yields CASSQDGGYYGYTF.

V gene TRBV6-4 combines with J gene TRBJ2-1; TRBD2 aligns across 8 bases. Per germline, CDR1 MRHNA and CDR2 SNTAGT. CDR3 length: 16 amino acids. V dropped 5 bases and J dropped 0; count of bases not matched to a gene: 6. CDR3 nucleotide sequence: TGTGCCAGCAGTCCGGGTAGCGGGACCTCCTACAATGAGCAGTTCTTC. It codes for CASSPGSGTSYNEQFF.

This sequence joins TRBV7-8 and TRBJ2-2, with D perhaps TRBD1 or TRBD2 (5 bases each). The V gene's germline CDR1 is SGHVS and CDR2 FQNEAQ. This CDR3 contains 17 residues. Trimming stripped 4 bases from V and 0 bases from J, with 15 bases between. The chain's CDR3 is CASSSRPLGANTGELFF. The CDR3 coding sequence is TGTGCCAGCAGCTCCCGTCCCCTGGGGGCGAACACCGGGGAGCTGTTTTTT.

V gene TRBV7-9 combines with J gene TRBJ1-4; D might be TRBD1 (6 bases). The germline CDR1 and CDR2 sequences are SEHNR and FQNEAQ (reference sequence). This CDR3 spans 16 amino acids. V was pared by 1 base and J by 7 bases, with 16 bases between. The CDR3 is CASSLGATGSGEKLFF. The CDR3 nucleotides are TGTGCCAGCAGCTTAGGGGCGACAGGCTCGGGTGAAAAACTGTTTTTT.

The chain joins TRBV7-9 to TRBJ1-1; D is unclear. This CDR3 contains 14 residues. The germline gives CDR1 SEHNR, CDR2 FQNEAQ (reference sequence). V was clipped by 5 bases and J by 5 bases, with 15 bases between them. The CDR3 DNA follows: TGTGCCAGCAGCGAAACGGGTCGACTTACTGAAGCTTTCTTT. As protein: CASSETGRLTEAFF.

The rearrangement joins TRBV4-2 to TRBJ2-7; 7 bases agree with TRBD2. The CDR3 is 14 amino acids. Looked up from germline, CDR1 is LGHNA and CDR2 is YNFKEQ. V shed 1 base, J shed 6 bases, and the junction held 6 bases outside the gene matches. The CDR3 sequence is CASSQGAPGGEQYF. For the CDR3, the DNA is TGTGCCAGCAGCCAAGGAGCGCCGGGGGGCGAGCAGTACTTC.

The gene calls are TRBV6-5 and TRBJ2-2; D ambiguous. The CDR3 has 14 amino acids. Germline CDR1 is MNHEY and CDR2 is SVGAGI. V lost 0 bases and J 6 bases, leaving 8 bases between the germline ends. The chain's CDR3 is CASSYSPQAGELFF. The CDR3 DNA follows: TGTGCCAGCAGTTACTCGCCTCAGGCCGGGGAGCTGTTTTTT.

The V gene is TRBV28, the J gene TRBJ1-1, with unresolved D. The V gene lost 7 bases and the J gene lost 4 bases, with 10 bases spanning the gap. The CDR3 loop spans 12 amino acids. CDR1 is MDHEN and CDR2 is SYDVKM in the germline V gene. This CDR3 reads CASMTAITEAFF. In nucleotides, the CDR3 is TGTGCCAGCATGACTGCCATCACTGAAGCTTTCTTT. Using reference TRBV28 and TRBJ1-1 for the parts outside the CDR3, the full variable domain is DVKVTQSSRYLVKRTGEKVFLECVQDMDHENMFWYRQDPGLGLRLIYFSYDVKMKEKGDIPEGYSVSREKKERFSLILESASTNQTSMYLCASMTAITEAFFGQGTRLTVV.

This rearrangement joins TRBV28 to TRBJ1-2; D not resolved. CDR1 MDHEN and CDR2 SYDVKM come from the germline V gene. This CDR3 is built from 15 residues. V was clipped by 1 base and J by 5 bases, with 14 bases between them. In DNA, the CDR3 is TGTGCCAGCAGTTTATACCCCCGGGTCTCATATGGCTACACCTTC. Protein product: CASSLYPRVSYGYTF.